This T cell receptor (beta chain) was obtained from a study of blood T cells in healthy people across ages. This clonotype was recorded a few times. A read error is possible here, since a much larger clone lies one base away. The authors ran a second PCR of about 6 to 11 cycles using a sample-barcoded 5' primer and a J-beta primer mix. MiXCR, applied by TCRdb to the 5' RACE reads, yields one record per CDR3 protein. The sample records 550,000 to 800,000 distinct CDR3 sequences, 32% being singletons. From germline, CDR1 is SGHTA and CDR2 FQGNSA. This CDR3 is built from 14 residues. Sequencing used blood. The receptor was isolated from a woman over 75 in good health. V is TRBV7-2 and J is TRBJ2-7, with TRBD2 identical over 9 bases. The J call could be wrong; TRBJ2-5 is a better fit for the DNA end. The CDR3: CASSLGLAEGTQYF. The CDR3 nucleotides read TGTGCCAGCAGCTTAGGACTAGCGGAAGGGACCCAGTACTTC.